Below are 22 T cell receptor beta chains sequenced from a single sample in a study of neurological immune-mediated disorders. TCRdb reprocessed the 5' RACE reads with MiXCR, giving one entry per CDR3 protein. The sample shows under 90,000 distinct CDR3 sequences, roughly 10% of them seen only once. Time point: longitudinal time-point 1 (baseline). Specimen: PBMCs. Source of these receptors: a man aged 30 to 45 in good health.

V is TRBV6-5 and J is TRBJ2-7; D is perhaps TRBD2 (6 bases). The CDR3 is made up of 13 amino acids. CDR1 and CDR2 (germline): MNHEY, SVGAGI. The V end lost 6 bases, the J end lost 3 bases, and 12 bases lay between the germline ends. In DNA, the CDR3 is TGTGCCAGCAGCCGGGGGATTCGCTACGAGCAGTACTTC. Residues: CASSRGIRYEQYF.

The rearrangement joins TRBV7-3 to TRBJ2-1; D is unresolved. Germline CDR1 reads SGHTA; CDR2 reads FQGTGA. This CDR3 has 13 residues. V was shortened by 2 bases and J by 9 bases, with 11 bases between the two germline ends. DNA of the CDR3: TGTGCCAGCAGCTTACGGGTGGTTAGTGAGCAGTTCTTC. It codes for CASSLRVVSEQFF.

This clonotype was detected ten times or more. The J gene is TRBJ2-2, the V gene TRBV20-1; 7 nucleotides align to TRBD2. The CDR3 covers 13 residues. Germline CDR1 is DFQATT and CDR2 is SNEGSKA (reference sequence). J gave up 8 bases and V 4 bases, and 7 bases lay outside the gene matches. The CDR3 loop is CSANSGAGGELFF. The CDR3 DNA follows: TGCAGTGCTAACAGCGGGGCGGGGGGGGAGCTGTTTTTT.

This clonotype has ten or more counts. The chain is built from TRBV5-1 and TRBJ2-3; 11 nucleotides match TRBD1. V was clipped by 4 bases and J by 3 bases; unmatched bases: 7. There are 16 residues in the CDR3. The germline V gene encodes CDR1 SGHRS and CDR2 YFSETQ. The CDR3 sequence: CASSAGQGAQTDTQYF. The CDR3 DNA is TGCGCCAGCAGCGCCGGACAGGGGGCGCAGACAGATACGCAGTATTTT.

This clonotype has more than one count but fewer than ten. The chain recombines TRBV11-2 with TRBJ2-2, with 8 nucleotides matching TRBD1. Germline V gives CDR1 SGHAT, CDR2 FQNNGV. J was trimmed by 6 bases and V by 5 bases; bases with no gene match: 8. This CDR3 is 15 amino acids long. CDR3 DNA: TGTGCCAGCAGCACTCGACAGGGGTCGTCCGGGGAGCTGTTTTTT. Its protein is CASSTRQGSSGELFF.

This clonotype was recorded at least ten times. The CDR3 reads CATDGSEGQGANYGYTF. In DNA, the CDR3 is TGTGCCACCGACGGGTCGGAAGGACAGGGAGCTAACTATGGCTACACCTTC. J is TRBJ1-2 and V is TRBV28; 8 bases match TRBD1. CDR3 size: 17 residues. Germline CDR1 MDHEN, CDR2 SYDVKM. V dropped 10 bases and J dropped 0; count of bases not matched to a gene: 16.

At least ten counts were recorded for this clonotype. The gene calls are TRBV29-1 and TRBJ2-2; 7 nucleotides match TRBD1. The junction had 4 bases not matched to a gene; V was cut back by 0 bases and J by 9 bases. Germline V CDR1 and CDR2: SQVTM, ANQGSEA. The CDR3 runs to 13 residues. The CDR3 coding sequence is TGCAGCGTTGAAGATCAGGGGGATCGGGAGCTGTTTTTT. Protein: CSVEDQGDRELFF.

This clonotype came up many times. The CDR3, as DNA: TGCAGCGCTTCAGACGGGTCTAACTATGGCTACACCTTC. This gives the protein CSASDGSNYGYTF. This chain joins TRBV29-1 and TRBJ1-2; unclear D gene. Germline-derived CDR1 and CDR2 are SQVTM and ANQGSEA. V was clipped by 7 bases and J by 0 bases, with 12 bases between them. The CDR3 loop spans 13 amino acids. The full variable domain, rest sourced from reference TRBV29-1 and TRBJ1-2, is SAVISQKPSRDICQRGTSLTIQCQVDSQVTMMFWYRQQPGQSLTLIATANQGSEATYESGFVIDKFPISRPNLTFSTLTVSNMSPEDSSIYLCSASDGSNYGYTFGSGTRLTVV.

This clonotype is a singleton in its sample. Just one base apart from a much larger clone, this may be a read error. The V gene is TRBV18, the J gene TRBJ2-1; the D is unclear. Germline CDR1 KGHSH, CDR2 LQKENI. This CDR3 comprises 12 residues. V was trimmed by 6 bases and J by 6 bases, leaving 9 bases between them. The CDR3 loop reads CASSMQTNEQFF. The CDR3 nucleotides read TGTGCCAGCTCTATGCAGACCAATGAGCAGTTCTTC.

This clonotype was counted many times. The V gene is TRBV2, the J gene TRBJ2-3; no clear D. V lost 6 bases and J lost 3, with 4 bases in between. This CDR3 is 11 amino acids long. Per germline, CDR1 SNHLY and CDR2 FYNNEI. The CDR3 nucleotides are TGTGCCAGCAGGGGGACAGATACGCAGTATTTT. It codes for CASRGTDTQYF.

In its sample, this clonotype was seen many times. The V and J genes are TRBV10-2 and TRBJ2-5; 8 bases are a match to TRBD1. V dropped 4 bases and J dropped 5; count of bases not matched to a gene: 6. Germline-derived CDR1 and CDR2 are WSHSY and SAAADI. This CDR3 comprises 14 residues. For the CDR3, the DNA is TGCGCCAGCAGTGTTTCAGGGGGCCGGGAGACCCAGTACTTC. This sequence encodes CASSVSGGRETQYF.

This clonotype was found many times. The chain carries TRBV7-2 and TRBJ1-4, with a possible D match to TRBD1 (5 bases). Germline CDR1 and CDR2: SGHTA and FQGNSA. The V gene lost 7 bases and the J gene lost 7 bases, with 13 bases spanning the gap. The CDR3 totals 13 residues. The CDR3 DNA sequence: TGTGCCAGCACCCCAGGTAGGGGTGAAAAACTGTTTTTT. Translating it yields CASTPGRGEKLFF. Complete variable domain (other parts from reference TRBV7-2 and TRBJ1-4): GAGVSQSPSNKVTEKGKDVELRCDPISGHTALYWYRQSLGQGLEFLIYFQGNSAPDKSGLPSDRFSAERTGGSVSTLTIQRTQQEDSAVYLCASTPGRGEKLFFGSGTQLSVL.

There are many counts of this clonotype. Here the CDR3 reads CASSQAGYEQYF. The CDR3 DNA is TGTGCCAGCAGCCAAGCCGGCTACGAGCAGTACTTC. The chain carries TRBV3-1 and TRBJ2-7; the D is unclear. Trimming left V 1 base short and J 3 bases short, with 4 bases between. The CDR3 consists of 12 residues. In germline, CDR1 is LGHDT, CDR2 YNNKEL (reference sequence).

This clonotype was seen many times. The CDR3 here is CASSLGLAGTADTQYF. The CDR3 nucleotides read TGTGCCAGCTCACTCGGACTAGCGGGAACGGCAGATACGCAGTATTTT. The rearrangement joins TRBV18 to TRBJ2-3; 12 bases fit TRBD2. The CDR3 is 16 amino acids. V was clipped by 4 bases and J by 4 bases; unmatched bases: 6. Germline assignment: CDR1 KGHSH and CDR2 LQKENI.

This clonotype was recorded many times. This chain connects TRBV27 to TRBJ2-1; 8 nucleotides agree with TRBD1. The junction had 9 bases not matched to a gene; V was cut back by 9 bases and J by 8 bases. Germline V gives CDR1 MNHEY, CDR2 SMNVEV (reference sequence). This CDR3 is built from 13 residues. CDR3 DNA sequence: TGTGCCAGGCACCGGGACAGGATGTATGAGCAGTTCTTC. Its translation: CARHRDRMYEQFF.

Ten or more counts support this clonotype. The chain recombines TRBV27 with TRBJ2-1; the match to TRBD1 covers 8 bases. The V and J ends lost 3 bases and 5 bases, in that order; junction bases with no gene match: 9. Germline CDR1 MNHEY, CDR2 SMNVEV (reference sequence). This CDR3 region has 16 residues. CDR3 in DNA: TGTGCCAGCAGTTTTCCCAGACAGGGGAAAGACAATGAGCAGTTCTTC. Its translation: CASSFPRQGKDNEQFF.

This clonotype has ten or more counts. The chain carries TRBV5-1 and TRBJ2-1; 8 positions agree with TRBD1. The germline V gene has CDR1 SGHRS and CDR2 YFSETQ. Germline trimming cut 0 bases from V and 0 bases from J; bases unmatched to any gene: 14. The CDR3 totals 20 residues. The CDR3 here is CASSLARGQASLSSYNEQFF. The CDR3 bases are TGCGCCAGCAGCTTGGCGCGGGGACAGGCGAGCCTTAGCTCCTACAATGAGCAGTTCTTC.

This clonotype was counted many times. Written as DNA, the CDR3 is TGTGCCAGCAGTGACAGCGGTACGAACACTGAAGCTTTCTTT. It encodes CASSDSGTNTEAFF. The chain joins TRBV12-3 or TRBV12-4 to TRBJ1-1; tentative D call: TRBD1 (5 bases). The CDR3 sequence is 14 residues long. Trimming stripped 5 bases from V and 1 base from J, with 11 bases between.

This clonotype came up many times. The J gene is TRBJ1-2, the V gene TRBV5-6, with 9 bases matching TRBD1. The CDR3 length is 17 residues. V gave up 4 bases and J gave up 0 bases; unmatched junction bases: 10. The germline CDR1 and CDR2 sequences are SGHDT and YYEEEE. DNA for the CDR3: TGTGCCAGCAGCACGCGGGACAGGGCCGAAGCTAACTATGGCTACACCTTC. This translates into CASSTRDRAEANYGYTF.

This clonotype was seen many times. The chain joins TRBV29-1 to TRBJ2-7; no reliable D call. CDR1 is SQVTM and CDR2 is ANQGSEA in the germline V gene. The germline V and J ends were trimmed by 6 bases and 3 bases, with 15 bases remaining between them. This CDR3 has 13 amino acids. The CDR3 protein is CSVDRAGGYEQYF. The CDR3 nucleotides read TGCAGCGTCGACCGGGCCGGCGGCTACGAGCAGTACTTC.

In this sample, this clonotype turned up many times. The chain couples TRBV27 to TRBJ1-2; weak D call: TRBD1 (6 bases). Germline-derived CDR1 and CDR2 are MNHEY and SMNVEV (reference sequence). V gave up 2 bases and J gave up 7 bases, with 11 bases separating them. This CDR3 is built from 13 residues. In nucleotides, the CDR3 is TGTGCCAGCAGTTTAGGTGGCAGGGGTGGCTACACCTTC. Protein: CASSLGGRGGYTF.

This clonotype was observed many times. This rearrangement joins TRBV14 to TRBJ2-5; 11 positions match TRBD2. The CDR3 has 15 amino acids. The germline CDR1 and CDR2 sequences are SGHDN and FVKESK. Trimming at V came to 5 bases and at J to 6 bases, leaving 8 bases not matched to a gene. The CDR3 loop reads CASSSRLAGTKTQYF. CDR3 sequence (DNA): TGTGCCAGCAGCTCCCGACTAGCGGGAACAAAGACCCAGTACTTC. The variable domain in full, with the rest retrieved from reference TRBV14 and TRBJ2-5, is EAGVTQFPSHSVIEKGQTVTLRCDPISGHDNLYWYRRVMGKEIKFLLHFVKESKQDESGMPNNRFLAERTGGTYSTLKVQPAELEDSGVYFCASSSRLAGTKTQYFGPGTRLLVL.